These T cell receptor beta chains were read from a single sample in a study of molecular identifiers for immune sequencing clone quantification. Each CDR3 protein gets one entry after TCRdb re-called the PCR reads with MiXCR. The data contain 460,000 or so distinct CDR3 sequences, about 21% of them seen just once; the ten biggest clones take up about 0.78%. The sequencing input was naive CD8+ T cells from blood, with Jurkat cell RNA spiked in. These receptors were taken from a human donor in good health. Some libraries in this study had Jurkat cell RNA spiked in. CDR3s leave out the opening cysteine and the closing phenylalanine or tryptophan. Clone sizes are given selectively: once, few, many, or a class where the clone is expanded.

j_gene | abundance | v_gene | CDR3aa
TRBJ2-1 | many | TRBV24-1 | ATSGQKNNEQF
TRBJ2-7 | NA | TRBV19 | ASSMGATTYEQY
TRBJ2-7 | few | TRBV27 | ASSLAGGDHVGLFYEQY
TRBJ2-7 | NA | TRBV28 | ASSRTGGGGILYEQY
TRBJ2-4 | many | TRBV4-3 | ASSQSKLAKNIQY
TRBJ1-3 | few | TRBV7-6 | ASSLEPGNTIY
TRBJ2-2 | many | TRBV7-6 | ASSLAMGAGELF
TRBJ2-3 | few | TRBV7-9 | ASSPPRGVDTTDTQY
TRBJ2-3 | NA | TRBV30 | ARDLAGGTDTRY
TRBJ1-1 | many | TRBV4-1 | ASSQVITENTEAF
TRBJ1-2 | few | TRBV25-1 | ASSESNRDDGYT
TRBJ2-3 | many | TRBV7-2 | ASRSTSGRGLDTQY
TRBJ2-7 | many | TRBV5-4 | ASSRKALSYEQY
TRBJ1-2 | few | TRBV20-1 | SADSEGYT
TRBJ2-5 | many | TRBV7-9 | ASSSGAQETQY
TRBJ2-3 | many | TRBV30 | AWMVSGLTDTQY
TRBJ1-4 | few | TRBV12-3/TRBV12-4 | ASSVDIGGGKKLF
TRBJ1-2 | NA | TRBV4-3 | ATKNIGTDYGYT